A selection of T cell receptor beta chains follows, all from one sample in a study of CD8 T cells in ankylosing spondylitis. A single record per CDR3 protein comes from TCRdb applying MiXCR to the 5' RACE reads. Here the sample spans 350,000 to 550,000 distinct CDR3 sequences, 25% to 30% being singletons. The sequencing sample was made of blood, either unsorted or a sorted T cell fraction (not recorded which). These receptors were collected from a male donor with ankylosing spondylitis. CDR3s include the opening cysteine and the closing phenylalanine or tryptophan. The D gene is left open where the match is weak. A row's size may be missing; if present it is once, few, many or a size class.

TRBV7-2	TRBJ2-2	NA	TRBD1	TGTGCCAGCAGTCTTACTCGGGAGGACAGGGGGCGCCCCCTTATTAACACCGGGGAGCTGTTTTTT	CASSLTREDRGRPLINTGELFF
TRBV9	TRBJ2-1	once	TRBD2	TGTGCCAGCAGCGTAGACGGCGGGACTAGCGGGAGTTCCCTGTTCTTC	CASSVDGGTSGSSLFF
TRBV11-1	TRBJ2-7	few	NA	TGTGCCAGCAGCCTGGGGCTATTTGACGAGCAGTACTTC	CASSLGLFDEQYF
TRBV9	TRBJ2-2	NA	NA	TGTGCCAGCAGCTATTTACAGGGATCGAACACCGGGGAGCTGTTTTTT	CASSYLQGSNTGELFF
TRBV2	TRBJ2-5	few	NA	TGTGCCAGCAGTGAGCAGGGGGGTCAAGAGACCCAGTACTTC	CASSEQGGQETQYF
TRBV5-1	TRBJ2-1	few	NA	TGCGCCAGCAGCTGGTCCCAGGGAGCTGAGCAGTTCTTC	CASSWSQGAEQFF
TRBV5-1	TRBJ2-1	few	TRBD1	TGCGCCAGCAGCGCTTCGGGACAGATCTACAATGAGCAGTTCTTC	CASSASGQIYNEQFF
TRBV11-2	TRBJ1-5	NA	TRBD1	TGTGCCAGCAGCTTAGTAACAGGGGGTCTGCGGGGAGAGAAGCCCCAGCATTTT	CASSLVTGGLRGEKPQHF
TRBV12-3/TRBV12-4	TRBJ2-3	many	TRBD1	TGTGCCAGCAGTTTCGGGGGACAGGGCACAGATACGCAGTATTTT	CASSFGGQGTDTQYF
TRBV10-3	TRBJ2-7	few	NA	TGTGCCATCAGGAGGGCAACAGGAGAATCCTCCTACGAGCAGTACTTC	CAIRRATGESSYEQYF
TRBV3-1	TRBJ2-3	few	TRBD2	TGTGCCAGCAGCCAAGACCAAATAGCGGGAGCCCCAGATACGCAGTATTTT	CASSQDQIAGAPDTQYF
TRBV20-1	TRBJ2-4	few	NA	TGCAGTGCTAGCACTAGCAGACTAGCCAAAAACATTCAGTACTTC	CSASTSRLAKNIQYF
TRBV5-6	TRBJ1-6	few	NA	TGTGCCAGCAGCGCCGGGACGTTCCTCCACTTT	CASSAGTFLHF
TRBV7-9	TRBJ2-1	many	NA	TGTGCCAGCAGCTTGGTGGGAGACTCCTACAATGAGCAGTTCTTC	CASSLVGDSYNEQFF
TRBV6-1	TRBJ1-6	NA	NA	TGTGCCAGCATTGCCAGGGGTAATTCACCCCTCCACTTT	CASIARGNSPLHF
TRBV5-5	TRBJ2-1	many	NA	TGTGCCAGCAGCACACAACTCGACAATGAGCAGTTCTTC	CASSTQLDNEQFF
TRBV18	TRBJ2-7	few	TRBD1	TGTGCCAGCTCGGGCGACAGGGGGTTCTACGAGCAGTACTTC	CASSGDRGFYEQYF
TRBV7-2	TRBJ2-1	few	TRBD2	TGTGCCAGCAGCCAGATAGCGGGAGGGTACGGTGAGCAGTTCTTC	CASSQIAGGYGEQFF
TRBV20-1	TRBJ2-1	NA	TRBD2	TGCAGTGCCCCTAGCGGGGGGGACGAGGAGCAGTTCTTC	CSAPSGGDEEQFF
TRBV12-3/TRBV12-4	TRBJ2-7	few	NA	TGTGCCAGCAGTTTTTTCTCAGGGGCCTACGAGCAGTACTTC	CASSFFSGAYEQYF
TRBV2	TRBJ2-1	NA	TRBD2	TGTGCCAGCACCCTGGGGGGGGGTACGGGTTCCTACAATGAGCAGTTCTTC	CASTLGGGTGSYNEQFF
TRBV24-1	TRBJ2-1	few	TRBD2	TGTGCCACCAGTGATTTTACCACTAGCGGGAGCAATGAGCAGTTCTTC	CATSDFTTSGSNEQFF
TRBV15	TRBJ2-1	few	NA	TGTGCCACCAGCACCCGGGACTGGAGGGTGCAGTTCTTC	CATSTRDWRVQFF
TRBV20-1	TRBJ1-5	NA	NA	TGCAGTGCTAGACCGGAAAGCCCAACGAATCAGCCCCAGCATTTT	CSARPESPTNQPQHF
TRBV3-1	TRBJ1-3	many	NA	TGTGCCAGCAGCAGAGGCCTTATTACTGGAAACACCATATATTTT	CASSRGLITGNTIYF
TRBV4-2	TRBJ2-5	NA	TRBD2	TGTGCCAGCAGCCAAGTGTTAGCGGGATTTGGGGAGACCCAGTACTTC	CASSQVLAGFGETQYF
TRBV12-3/TRBV12-4	TRBJ2-3	few	TRBD2	TGTGCCAGCAGTCTAGCGGGAGAAGGAAAAAGAAAAGATACGCAGTATTTT	CASSLAGEGKRKDTQYF
TRBV5-6	TRBJ1-1	few	NA	TGTGCCAGCAGCTTGGTGGACAGCTCAACAGGAGGGGCTTTCTTT	CASSLVDSSTGGAFF
TRBV20-1	TRBJ2-5	few	NA	TGCAGTGCTAGTTCCCCGGTCCGTAGTAAAGAGACCCAGTACTTC	CSASSPVRSKETQYF
TRBV20-1	TRBJ2-3	NA	TRBD2	TGCAGTGCTAGTTCTCTAGCGGGGGCAGATACGCAGTATTTT	CSASSLAGADTQYF
TRBV7-9	TRBJ2-5	NA	NA	TGTGCCAGCAGCTTTAAGAAAGAGACCCAGTACTTC	CASSFKKETQYF
TRBV2	TRBJ2-3	NA	TRBD1	TGTGCCAGCGACAGGGCAACAGATACGCAGTATTTT	CASDRATDTQYF